These 16 T cell receptor beta chains came from one sample sequenced in a study of CD8+CD57+ T cells in acquired aplastic anemia. The template for TCR beta VDJ and CDR3 sequence profiling was genomic DNA. From the reads, TCRdb called clonotypes with MiXCR, one entry per CDR3 protein. The sample shows roughly 170,000 distinct CDR3 sequences, around 50% of them seen only once. All sequencing subjects had displayed CD8+CD57+ cell expansion on flow cytometry. The sample consisted of sorted CD4+, CD8+, or CD8+CD57+ T cells (not recorded which) from PBMCs. The receptor set was obtained from a human donor with aplastic anemia.

The gene calls are TRBV25-1 and TRBJ1-6, with D unclear. Germline values: CDR1 MGHDK, CDR2 SYGVNS. The CDR3 length is 17 residues. V gave up 8 bases and J gave up 4 bases, with 21 bases separating them. The CDR3 region is CASSPQYDGVYNSPLHF. DNA for the CDR3: TGTGCCAGCTCACCACAATACGACGGCGTGTATAATTCACCCCTCCACTTT. Complete variable domain (other parts from reference TRBV25-1 and TRBJ1-6): EADIYQTPRYLVIGTGKKITLECSQTMGHDKMYWYQQDPGMELHLIHYSYGVNSTEKGDLSSESTVSRIRTEHFPLTLESARPSHTSQYLCASSPQYDGVYNSPLHFGNGTRLTVT.

The V and J genes are TRBV27 and TRBJ1-1; 11 positions agree with TRBD1. CDR3 length: 14 residues. V shed 3 bases and J 7 bases; nucleotides not matched to a gene: 4. CDR1 MNHEY and CDR2 SMNVEV come from the germline V gene (reference sequence). The CDR3 here is CASSLDRGRSEAFF. The DNA of the CDR3 is TGTGCCAGCAGTTTGGACAGGGGGCGGAGTGAAGCTTTCTTT.

This clonotype was seen many times. The genes are TRBV4-2 and TRBJ2-3, with a possible D match to TRBD1 (5 bases). Germline-derived CDR1 and CDR2 are LGHNA and YNFKEQ. The CDR3 consists of 15 residues. V was pared by 4 bases and J by 2 bases, with 13 bases between. The chain's CDR3 is CASSPDSRYTDTQYF. The CDR3 nucleotides are TGTGCCAGCAGCCCCGACAGTAGGTACACAGATACGCAGTATTTT.

The chain has TRBV7-8 and TRBJ2-7; D is perhaps TRBD1 or TRBD2 (5 bases each). Germline CDR1 is SGHVS and CDR2 is FQNEAQ. This CDR3 has 13 residues. Trimming pared 5 bases from V and 4 bases from J, leaving 12 bases between. For the CDR3, the DNA is TGTGCCAGCAGCCGAGGGGAGAAGTACGAGCAGTACTTC. Its protein product is CASSRGEKYEQYF. Full variable domain (missing parts from reference TRBV7-8 and TRBJ2-7): GAGVSQSPRYKVAKRGQDVALRCDPISGHVSLFWYQQALGQGPEFLTYFQNEAQLDKSGLPSDRFFAERPEGSVSTLKIQRTQQEDSAVYLCASSRGEKYEQYFGPGTRLTVT.

Notes on this clonotype: The junction departs from germline at one end; a sequencing error may be responsible. The chain joins TRBV7-7 to TRBJ2-1, with 8 bases fitting TRBD2. There are 13 residues in the CDR3. The V gene's germline CDR1 is SSHAT and CDR2 FNYEAQ (reference sequence). CDR3 amino acids: CASSLAGTNEQFF. The CDR3 DNA follows: TGTGCTAGCAGCTTAGCGGGGACAAATGAGCAGTTCTTC.

A remark on this clonotype: A much larger clone differs from this one at a single base, so this may be a read error. V usage is TRBV20-1 and J usage is TRBJ2-2; possibly TRBD2 for D (6 bases). CDR3 size: 15 residues. Looked up from germline, CDR1 is DFQATT and CDR2 is SNEGSKA (reference sequence). CDR3 sequence (DNA): TGCAGTGCTAACATGGTAGCGGAGAACACCGGGGAGCCGTTTTTT. Amino acids: CSANMVAENTGEPFF.

In DNA form, the CDR3 reads TGTGCCAGCTCACCCCCGGACAGGGCGGGGTATGGCTACACCTTC. As protein: CASSPPDRAGYGYTF. This sequence joins TRBV25-1 and TRBJ1-2; 8 nucleotides align to TRBD1. The CDR3 covers 15 residues. J was trimmed by 5 bases and V by 8 bases; bases with no gene match: 13. In germline, CDR1 is MGHDK, CDR2 SYGVNS.

At least ten counts were recorded for this clonotype. The genes are TRBV11-2 and TRBJ2-5; 7 bases match TRBD1. V shed 8 bases and J 1 base; nucleotides not matched to a gene: 19. The germline V gene has CDR1 SGHAT and CDR2 FQNNGV. The CDR3 runs 18 residues. CDR3 sequence reads: CASQGQSYLWSPQETQYF. CDR3 nucleotides: TGTGCCAGCCAGGGACAGTCTTACCTTTGGAGTCCCCAAGAGACCCAGTACTTC.

In this sample, this clonotype turned up many times. The rearrangement uses TRBV5-5 and TRBJ2-5; tentative D call: TRBD2 (5 bases). Germline CDR1 is SGHKS and CDR2 is YYEKEE (reference sequence). This CDR3 is 15 amino acids long. The V end lost 4 bases, the J end lost 5 bases, and 18 bases lay between the germline ends. CDR3 amino acids: CASSRVGGSRETQYF. The CDR3 DNA is TGTGCCAGCAGCCGCGTAGGAGGAAGTCGGGAGACCCAGTACTTC.

The J gene is TRBJ2-5, the V gene TRBV18, with D possibly TRBD2 on 6 matching bases. Deletions cut 5 bases from V and 5 bases from J, with 12 bases between. There are 13 residues in the CDR3. Germline V gene data show CDR1 as KGHSH and CDR2 as LQKENI. The CDR3 loop is CASSNTEGETQYF. The CDR3 DNA follows: TGTGCCAGCTCAAACACGGAGGGGGAGACCCAGTACTTC. The full variable domain, its missing parts supplied by reference TRBV18 and TRBJ2-5, is NAGVMQNPRHLVRRRGQEARLRCSPMKGHSHVYWYRQLPEEGLKFMVYLQKENIIDESGMPKERFSAEFPKEGPSILRIQQVVRGDSAAYFCASSNTEGETQYFGPGTRLLVL.

This clonotype has a single count. This chain connects TRBV10-3 to TRBJ2-3; D may correspond to TRBD1 or TRBD2 (6 bases each). The CDR3 contains 14 residues. Germline CDR1 reads ENHRY; CDR2 reads SYGVKD. Trimming removed 8 bases at V and 3 bases at J, with 15 bases between. In nucleotides, the CDR3 is TGTGCCATCTCCCCGGGGGCAAGGACAGATACGCAGTATTTT. Protein sequence: CAISPGARTDTQYF.

This clonotype was picked up a small number of times. The chain joins TRBV3-1 to TRBJ2-7, with 10 bases that match TRBD2. The junction had 5 bases not matched to a gene; V was cut back by 1 base and J by 2 bases. The CDR3 sequence is 16 residues long. Germline CDR1 reads LGHDT; CDR2 reads YNNKEL (reference sequence). As DNA, the CDR3 is TGTGCCAGCAGCCAAGGCCTAGCGGGGGCCGCCTACGAGCAGTACTTC. It specifies CASSQGLAGAAYEQYF.

V and J are TRBV15 and TRBJ1-2; weak D call: TRBD1 (6 bases). Germline values: CDR1 LNHNV, CDR2 YYDKDF (reference sequence). The CDR3 runs 15 residues. The V end lost 4 bases, the J end lost 8 bases, and 20 bases lay between the germline ends. CDR3 loop: CATSTQRNRVVGYTF. The CDR3 nucleotides are TGTGCCACCAGCACTCAACGGAACAGGGTGGTGGGCTACACCTTC.

V usage is TRBV7-2 and J usage is TRBJ1-4; D uncertain. The V and J ends lost 5 bases and 8 bases respectively, with 9 bases between them. The CDR3 consists of 12 residues. In germline, CDR1 is SGHTA, CDR2 FQGNSA. The CDR3 DNA is TGTGCCAGCAGCCCCGGTACGGAAAAACTGTTTTTT. It yields the protein CASSPGTEKLFF.

V and J are TRBV2 and TRBJ2-7; TRBD2 matches at 11 bases. CDR1 and CDR2 from the germline V gene are SNHLY and FYNNEI. The CDR3 is 14 amino acids. Losses at the gene ends were 6 bases for V and 4 bases for J; bases not matched to a gene: 5. CDR3: CASRDSGGAYEQYF. As DNA, the CDR3 is TGTGCCAGCAGAGATAGCGGGGGGGCTTACGAGCAGTACTTC. Looking up the rest from reference TRBV2 and TRBJ2-7 gives the full variable domain: EPEVTQTPSHQVTQMGQEVILRCVPISNHLYFYWYRQILGQKVEFLVSFYNNEISEKSEIFDDQFSVERPDGSNFTLKIRSTKLEDSAMYFCASRDSGGAYEQYFGPGTRLTVT.

This clonotype was detected many times. The V and J genes are TRBV13 and TRBJ2-2; 9 nucleotides agree with TRBD1. The CDR3 has 17 residues. The V segment lost 5 bases and the J segment 7 bases; nucleotides outside the gene matches: 14. The germline V gene encodes CDR1 PRHDT and CDR2 FYEKMQ (reference sequence). The CDR3 here is CASSRLEVGQGGGELFF. CDR3 bases: TGTGCCAGCAGCCGCCTCGAGGTGGGACAGGGAGGCGGGGAGCTGTTTTTT.